These 17 T cell receptor beta chains originate from one sample sequenced in a study of persistence of HIV-infected CD4 T cells. Their target antigens are unknown. Anti-CD3/anti-CD28 beads served as a nonspecific positive control stimulus. Sorting of responding CD4+ T cells relied on upregulated CD40 ligand together with CD69. This was the immunoSEQ version 4 assay in survey mode. The repertoire was sequenced with immunoSEQ multiplex PCR; TCRdb's copy has only in-frame clones and lacks some. Of 37,000 or so clones in the sample, about 87% were seen once. This specimen was CD4+ T cells sorted from PBMCs after approximately 19-hour stimulation, taken from a patient who received antiretroviral therapy. Source of these receptors: an adult man with HIV who was CMV-seropositive.

The chain has TRBV5-1 and TRBJ1-2, with a weak D call TRBD1 (6 bases). Trimming took off 0 bases at V and 3 bases at J, with 18 bases between the two ends. Germline V lookup: CDR1 SGHRS, CDR2 YFSETQ. The CDR3 is made up of 17 amino acids. The CDR3 loop reads CASSLGGTQGVDYGYTF. CDR3 nucleotide sequence: TGCGCCAGCAGCTTGGGGGGGACACAAGGAGTGGACTATGGCTACACCTTC.

The chain carries TRBV4-2 and TRBJ2-3, with D tentatively TRBD2 (5 bases). V lost 3 bases, J lost 4 bases, and 23 bases lay in between. The CDR3 runs to 18 residues. CDR1 and CDR2 from the germline V gene are LGHNA and YNFKEQ. CDR3 bases: TGTGCCAGCAGCCAGGTAGGACTCTCCCTTGGAGTTGCAGATACGCAGTATTTT. Amino acid sequence: CASSQVGLSLGVADTQYF.

This rearrangement joins TRBV24-1 to TRBJ2-1; maybe TRBD1 (6 bases). Germline V gene sequence: CDR1 KGHDR, CDR2 SFDVKD. The CDR3 has 15 amino acids. The V gene lost 2 bases and the J gene lost 7 bases, with 14 bases spanning the gap. The CDR3 protein is CATSDSWGQGNEQFF. CDR3 DNA sequence: TGTGCCACCAGTGATTCGTGGGGGCAGGGGAATGAGCAGTTCTTC.

The chain carries TRBV4-2 and TRBJ1-6; unclear D gene. Germline assignment: CDR1 LGHNA and CDR2 YNFKEQ. The CDR3 has 13 amino acids. Trimming left V 0 bases short and J 10 bases short, with 7 bases between. The CDR3 DNA is TGTGCCAGCAGCCAAGAAGAGGTCTCACCCCTCCACTTT. Its translation is CASSQEEVSPLHF.

The chain joins TRBV30 to TRBJ1-6, with a tentative D call TRBD1 (6 bases). Trimming pared 0 bases from V and 0 bases from J, leaving 9 bases between. CDR1 and CDR2 from the germline V gene are GTSNPN and SVGIG (reference sequence). This CDR3 region has 16 residues. CDR3 sequence reads: CAWSVGQSSYNSPLHF. CDR3 nucleotide sequence: TGTGCCTGGAGTGTAGGACAGAGCTCCTATAATTCACCCCTCCACTTT.

The CDR3 reads CASRRAETQYF. The CDR3 DNA reads TGTGCCAGCCGCCGCGCGGAGACCCAGTACTTC. V and J are TRBV6-6 and TRBJ2-5; no clear D gene. With 8 bases removed from V and 5 bases from J, the gap between germline ends came to 9 bases. This CDR3 comprises 11 residues. From germline, CDR1 is MNHNY and CDR2 SVGAGI (reference sequence).

The chain couples TRBV7-6 to TRBJ2-2; 13 bases match TRBD2. The CDR3 covers 15 residues. J lost 7 bases, V lost 6 bases, and 5 bases had no gene match. CDR1 is SGHVS, CDR2 FNYEAQ, per germline. The CDR3 DNA sequence: TGTGCCAGCAGATCGAGGACTAGCGGGAGCGGGGAGCTGTTTTTT. Translated: CASRSRTSGSGELFF.

The CDR3 coding sequence is TGTGCCAGCAACACTCCAGGCCGTCGGGGCTACACCTTC. Its translation is CASNTPGRRGYTF. V and J are TRBV2 and TRBJ1-2; D remains unclear. Trimming left V 7 bases short and J 8 bases short, with 17 bases between. The V gene's germline CDR1 is SNHLY and CDR2 FYNNEI. The CDR3 loop spans 13 amino acids.

The gene calls are TRBV6-5 and TRBJ2-5; unclear D gene. Germline values: CDR1 MNHEY, CDR2 SVGAGI. This CDR3 is built from 15 residues. Trimming removed 5 bases from V and 1 base from J, with 14 bases in between. This CDR3 is CASSRDIVLQETQYF. CDR3 nucleotide sequence: TGTGCCAGCAGTCGAGACATTGTACTCCAAGAGACCCAGTACTTC.

The chain has TRBV5-5 and TRBJ1-1; D is ambiguous. The V end lost 0 bases, the J end lost 6 bases, and 12 bases lay between the germline ends. CDR1 is SGHKS, CDR2 YYEKEE, per germline (reference sequence). The CDR3 extends over 14 amino acids. This CDR3 is CASSLGGGVSEAFF. CDR3 nucleotide sequence: TGTGCCAGCAGCTTGGGGGGAGGAGTTTCTGAAGCTTTCTTT.

This clone has only one observation. The chain couples TRBV18 to TRBJ1-1; 9 bases line up with TRBD1. The CDR3 is 16 residues long. The germline V gene has CDR1 KGHSH and CDR2 LQKENI. V dropped 3 bases and J dropped 4; count of bases not matched to a gene: 9. The CDR3 sequence: CASSPGTGLKGTEAFF. In nucleotides, the CDR3 is TGTGCCAGCTCACCCGGGACAGGGCTTAAGGGCACTGAAGCTTTCTTT.

The V gene is TRBV2, the J gene TRBJ2-3; D call uncertain. CDR1 and CDR2 from the germline V gene are SNHLY and FYNNEI. V was cut by 8 bases and J by 1 base, with 4 bases left in between. The CDR3 totals 11 residues. CDR3 protein: CASYGTDTQYF. The CDR3, as DNA: TGTGCCAGCTACGGCACAGATACGCAGTATTTT.

The chain carries TRBV20-1 and TRBJ1-1, with D possibly being TRBD1 (5 bases). The CDR3 has 9 amino acids. Per the germline V gene, CDR1 is DFQATT and CDR2 is SNEGSKA (reference sequence). Deletions cut 6 bases from V and 11 bases from J, with 10 bases between. Here the CDR3 DNA reads TGCAGTGCAAGGGACCCGGCTTTCTTT. It is translated as CSARDPAFF.

This rearrangement joins TRBV5-1 to TRBJ1-1; D remains ambiguous. From germline, CDR1 is SGHRS and CDR2 YFSETQ. The CDR3 has 13 residues. V dropped 0 bases and J dropped 0 bases, with 3 bases sitting between them. The CDR3 loop is CASSLDMNTEAFF. CDR3 DNA: TGCGCCAGCAGCTTGGATATGAACACTGAAGCTTTCTTT.

The chain combines TRBV7-6 with TRBJ2-2; no reliable D call. CDR1 and CDR2 from the germline V gene are SGHVS and FNYEAQ. This CDR3 has 16 amino acids. The germline V and J ends were trimmed by 0 bases and 3 bases, with 11 bases remaining between them. The CDR3 DNA sequence: TGTGCCAGCAGCTTAGCGTCACGAAGCCACACCGGGGAGCTGTTTTTT. Translation: CASSLASRSHTGELFF.

The CDR3 protein is CASSPPFSVNVAYEQYF. The CDR3 DNA is TGTGCCAGCAGTCCCCCCTTCAGTGTAAATGTGGCCTACGAGCAGTACTTC. The rearrangement joins TRBV27 to TRBJ2-7; D is ambiguous. This CDR3 contains 17 residues. V was trimmed by 5 bases and J by 2 bases, leaving 22 bases between them. Germline V gene data show CDR1 as MNHEY and CDR2 as SMNVEV (reference sequence).

This rearrangement joins TRBV7-2 to TRBJ2-3; D gene uncertain. CDR1 and CDR2 (germline): SGHTA, FQGNSA. CDR3 length equals 15 residues. V dropped 5 bases and J dropped 3 bases, with 15 bases sitting between them. CDR3 coding DNA: TGTGCCAGCAGCCCTCCTTACGCTCGGACAGATACGCAGTATTTT. The encoded protein is CASSPPYARTDTQYF.